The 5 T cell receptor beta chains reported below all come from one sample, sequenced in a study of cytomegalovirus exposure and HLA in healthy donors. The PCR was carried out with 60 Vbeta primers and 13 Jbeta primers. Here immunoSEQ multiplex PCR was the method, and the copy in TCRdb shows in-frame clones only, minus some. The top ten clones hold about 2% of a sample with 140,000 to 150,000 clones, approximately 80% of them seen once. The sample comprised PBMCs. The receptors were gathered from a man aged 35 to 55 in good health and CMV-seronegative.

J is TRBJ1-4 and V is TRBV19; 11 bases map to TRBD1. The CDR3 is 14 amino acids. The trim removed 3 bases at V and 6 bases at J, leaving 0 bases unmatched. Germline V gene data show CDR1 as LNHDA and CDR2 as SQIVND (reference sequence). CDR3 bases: TGTGCCAGTAGTATGGGACAGGGGGATGAAAAACTGTTTTTT. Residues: CASSMGQGDEKLFF.

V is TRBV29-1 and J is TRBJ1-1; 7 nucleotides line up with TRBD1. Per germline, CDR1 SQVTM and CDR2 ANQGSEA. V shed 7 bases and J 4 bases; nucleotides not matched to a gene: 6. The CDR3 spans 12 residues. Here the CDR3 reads CSGSGGGTEAFF. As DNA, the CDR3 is TGCAGCGGTTCAGGGGGAGGCACTGAAGCTTTCTTT.

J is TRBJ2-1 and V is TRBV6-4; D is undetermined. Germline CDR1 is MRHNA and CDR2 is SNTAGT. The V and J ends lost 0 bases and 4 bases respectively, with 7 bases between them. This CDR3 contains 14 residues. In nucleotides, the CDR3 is TGTGCCAGCAGTGACTCTGGAGATTACAATGAGCAGTTCTTC. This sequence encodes CASSDSGDYNEQFF.

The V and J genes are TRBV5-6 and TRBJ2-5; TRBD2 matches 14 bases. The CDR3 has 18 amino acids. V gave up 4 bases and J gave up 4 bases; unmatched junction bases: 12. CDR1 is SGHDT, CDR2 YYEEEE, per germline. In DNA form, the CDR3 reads TGTGCCAGCAGCCACCGGACTAGCGGGAGGAACTTGGGAGAGACCCAGTACTTC. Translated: CASSHRTSGRNLGETQYF. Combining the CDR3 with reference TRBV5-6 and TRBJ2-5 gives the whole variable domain DAGVTQSPTHLIKTRGQQVTLRCSPKSGHDTVSWYQQALGQGPQFIFQYYEEEERQRGNFPDRFSGHQFPNYSSELNVNALLLGDSALYLCASSHRTSGRNLGETQYFGPGTRLLVL.

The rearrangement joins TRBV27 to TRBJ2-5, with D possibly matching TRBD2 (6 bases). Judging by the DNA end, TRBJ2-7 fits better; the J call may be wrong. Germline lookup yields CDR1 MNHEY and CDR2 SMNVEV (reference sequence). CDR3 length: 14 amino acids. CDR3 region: CASSLRGHSYEQYF. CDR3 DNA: TGTGCCAGCAGTTTGCGGGGCCACTCCTACGAGCAGTACTTC.